This TCR beta chain was sequenced for a study of CD8 T cells in Susac syndrome. Whole-study results and caveats: The authors acknowledged that the study's TCR sequencing and HLA analysis involved relatively few individuals.

Germline V gives CDR1 SGHTA, CDR2 FQGNSA. The V end was cut by 5 bases, the J end by 4 bases, with 23 bases between. The CDR3 length is 17 residues. CD8+ and CD4+ T cells from blood underwent TCR beta sequencing, which was carried out in a high-throughput format. TEMRA cells were FACS-enriched, unlike CD8+ and CD4+ T cells, which were negatively isolated. Points on this clonotype: Its matching antigen is unknown.

Reverse transcription of roughly 0.45 to 1 ug RNA used random hexamers. Amplification of TCR beta CDR3 spanned 54 Vbeta and 13 Jbeta via immunoSEQ multiplex PCR. MiXCR, run by TCRdb on the immunoSEQ multiplex PCR reads, gives a single entry per CDR3 protein. The sample has some 260,000 distinct CDR3 sequences, about 88% seen once. V gene TRBV7-2 combines with J gene TRBJ1-1; tentatively, D is TRBD1 (5 bases). Sequencing was done on a sample of CD8+ T cells from PBMCs. The clonotype originates from a human donor with multiple sclerosis. CDR3 protein: CASSVARVRGLGTEAFF. The CDR3 DNA is TGTGCCAGCAGCGTCGCCAGGGTGAGGGGTTTAGGCACTGAAGCTTTCTTT.